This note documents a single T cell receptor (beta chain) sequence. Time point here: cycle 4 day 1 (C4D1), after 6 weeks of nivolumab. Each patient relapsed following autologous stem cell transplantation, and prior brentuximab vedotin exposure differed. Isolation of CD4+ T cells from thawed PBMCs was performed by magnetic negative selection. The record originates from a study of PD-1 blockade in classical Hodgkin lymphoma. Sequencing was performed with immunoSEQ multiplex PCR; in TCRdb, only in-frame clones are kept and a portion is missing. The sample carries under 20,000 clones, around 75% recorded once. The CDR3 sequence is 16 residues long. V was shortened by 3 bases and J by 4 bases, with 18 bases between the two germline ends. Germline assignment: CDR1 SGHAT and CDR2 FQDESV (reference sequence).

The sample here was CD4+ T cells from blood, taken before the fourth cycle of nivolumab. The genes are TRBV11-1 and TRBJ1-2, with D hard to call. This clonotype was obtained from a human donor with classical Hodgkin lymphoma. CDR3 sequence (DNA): TGTGCCAGCAGCTTGAAAATGGCTGGAAAGACCTATGGCTACACCTTC. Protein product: CASSLKMAGKTYGYTF.